This passage covers 5 T cell receptor beta chains from one sample sequenced in a study of CD8 T cells in Susac syndrome. Random-hexamer reverse transcription was applied to about 0.5 to 1 ug RNA. Using its own MiXCR run on the immunoSEQ multiplex PCR reads, TCRdb lists one record per CDR3 protein. The table lists around 300,000 distinct CDR3 sequences, about 89% of them singletons. Input material: CD8+ T cells from PBMCs. Receptors originate from a human donor with multiple sclerosis.

The chain recombines TRBV21-1 with TRBJ2-2; the D segment call TRBD2 is taken from the table without a DNA check. TRBV21-1 constitutes a pseudogene. The length of the CDR3 is 16 residues. The CDR3 protein is CASSSGGATNTGELFF. CDR3 DNA: TGTGCCAGCAGCAGCGGGGGGGCAACGAACACCGGGGAGCTGTTTTTT.

This chain joins TRBV19 and TRBJ2-7; perhaps TRBD1 as D (5 bases). The CDR3 covers 13 residues. V was cut by 3 bases and J by 5 bases, with 11 bases left in between. Germline lookup yields CDR1 LNHDA and CDR2 SQIVND (reference sequence). The chain's CDR3 is CASSMGQGDEQYF. The CDR3 nucleotides are TGTGCCAGTAGTATGGGTCAGGGTGACGAGCAGTACTTC.

The rearrangement joins TRBV29-1 to TRBJ2-4, with D unclear. The length of the CDR3 is 12 residues. CDR1 is SQVTM, CDR2 ANQGSEA, per germline. The V and J ends lost 5 bases and 6 bases respectively, with 11 bases between them. The CDR3 bases are TGCAGCGTTATTACTGACACAAACATTCAGTACTTC. It translates to CSVITDTNIQYF.

As to this clonotype: The germline gene is not matched at one end of the junction; a read error may be the cause. This chain uses TRBV6-5 with TRBJ2-1, with D unclear. CDR3 size: 13 residues. The germline V gene has CDR1 MNHEY and CDR2 SVGAGI. This CDR3 reads CASSYSILNPTHF. The CDR3 DNA is TGTGCCAGCAGTTACTCTATCCTCAATCCAACCCATTTC.

This sequence joins TRBV28 and TRBJ2-7, with TRBD1 as a possible D gene (5 bases). Per the germline V gene, CDR1 is MDHEN and CDR2 is SYDVKM. Trimming removed 7 bases from V and 1 base from J, with 20 bases in between. This CDR3 is built from 16 residues. CDR3 DNA: TGTGCCAGCAAGGGGCTAGGCAGGGCCCCTTCCTACGAGCAGTACTTC. Its protein is CASKGLGRAPSYEQYF.